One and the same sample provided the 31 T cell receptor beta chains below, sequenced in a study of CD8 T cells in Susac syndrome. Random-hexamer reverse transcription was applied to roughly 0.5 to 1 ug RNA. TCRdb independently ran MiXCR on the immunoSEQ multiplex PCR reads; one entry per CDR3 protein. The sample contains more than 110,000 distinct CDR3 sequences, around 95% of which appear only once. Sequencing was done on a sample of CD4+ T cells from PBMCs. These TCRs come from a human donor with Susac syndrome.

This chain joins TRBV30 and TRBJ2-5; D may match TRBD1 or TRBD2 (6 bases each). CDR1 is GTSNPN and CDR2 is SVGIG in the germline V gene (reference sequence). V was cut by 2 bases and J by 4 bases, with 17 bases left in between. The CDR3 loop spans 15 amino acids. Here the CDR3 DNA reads TGTGCCTGGAGTTTGTGGGGGGCGAGTGGAGAGACCCAGTACTTC. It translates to CAWSLWGASGETQYF.

The CDR3 DNA reads TGCGCCAGCAGCTCGACCGGGGGGGGCCCCTACAATGAGCAGTTCTTC. Translated, it gives CASSSTGGGPYNEQFF. The gene calls are TRBV5-1 and TRBJ2-1; 8 nucleotides agree with TRBD2. The CDR3 totals 16 residues. Germline CDR1 SGHRS, CDR2 YFSETQ. The ends lost 3 bases at V and 2 bases at J; junction bases unmatched: 7.

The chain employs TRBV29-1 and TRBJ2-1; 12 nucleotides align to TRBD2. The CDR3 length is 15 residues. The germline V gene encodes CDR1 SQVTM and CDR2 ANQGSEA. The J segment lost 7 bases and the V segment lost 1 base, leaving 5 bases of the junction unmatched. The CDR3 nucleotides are TGCAGCGTTGAAGGGGCTAGCGGGAGGGTGAATGAGCAGTTCTTC. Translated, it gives CSVEGASGRVNEQFF.

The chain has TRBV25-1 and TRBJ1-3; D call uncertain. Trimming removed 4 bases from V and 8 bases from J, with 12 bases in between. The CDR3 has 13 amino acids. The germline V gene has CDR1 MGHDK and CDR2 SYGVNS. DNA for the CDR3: TGTGCCAGCAGTGTTAACGGCGCGGACACCATATATTTT. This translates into CASSVNGADTIYF.

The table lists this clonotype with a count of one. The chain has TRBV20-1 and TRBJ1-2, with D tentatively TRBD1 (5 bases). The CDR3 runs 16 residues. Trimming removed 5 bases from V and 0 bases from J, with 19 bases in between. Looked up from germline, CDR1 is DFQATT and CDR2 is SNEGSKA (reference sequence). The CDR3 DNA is TGCAGTGCTTCCCGGGACCGGCCTAACTCTAACTATGGCTACACCTTC. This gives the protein CSASRDRPNSNYGYTF.

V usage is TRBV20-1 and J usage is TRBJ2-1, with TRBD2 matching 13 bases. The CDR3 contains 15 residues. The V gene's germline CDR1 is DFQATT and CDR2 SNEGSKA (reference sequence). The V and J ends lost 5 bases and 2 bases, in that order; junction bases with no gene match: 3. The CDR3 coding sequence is TGCAGTGCTGGCACTAGCGGGGGGGCCTACAATGAGCAGTTCTTC. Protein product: CSAGTSGGAYNEQFF.

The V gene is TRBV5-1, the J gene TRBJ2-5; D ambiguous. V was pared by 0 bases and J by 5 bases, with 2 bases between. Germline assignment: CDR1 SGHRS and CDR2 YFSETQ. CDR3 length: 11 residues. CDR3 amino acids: CASSLAETQYF. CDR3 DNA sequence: TGCGCCAGCAGCTTGGCGGAGACCCAGTACTTC.

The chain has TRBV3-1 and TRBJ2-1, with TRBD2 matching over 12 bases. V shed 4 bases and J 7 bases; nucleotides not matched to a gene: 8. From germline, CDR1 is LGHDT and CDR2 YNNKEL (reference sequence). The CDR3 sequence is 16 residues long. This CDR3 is CASSPQLAGGTNEQFF. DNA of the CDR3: TGTGCCAGCAGCCCCCAACTAGCGGGGGGTACGAATGAGCAGTTCTTC.

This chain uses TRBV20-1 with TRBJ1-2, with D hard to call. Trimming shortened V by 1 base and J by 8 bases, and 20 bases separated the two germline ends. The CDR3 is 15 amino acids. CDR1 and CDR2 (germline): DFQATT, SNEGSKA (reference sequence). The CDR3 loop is CSARVYGIETAGYTF. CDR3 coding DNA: TGCAGTGCTAGAGTGTACGGGATCGAGACGGCCGGCTACACCTTC.

The CDR3 DNA reads as TGTGCCAGCAGTGTGAGACTAGTCCCTGGGGAGCTGTTTTTT. It specifies CASSVRLVPGELFF. The rearrangement uses TRBV12-3 or TRBV12-4 and TRBJ2-2; tentative D call: TRBD2 (6 bases). V shed 5 bases and J shed 8 bases, with 15 bases lying between them. The CDR3 consists of 14 residues.

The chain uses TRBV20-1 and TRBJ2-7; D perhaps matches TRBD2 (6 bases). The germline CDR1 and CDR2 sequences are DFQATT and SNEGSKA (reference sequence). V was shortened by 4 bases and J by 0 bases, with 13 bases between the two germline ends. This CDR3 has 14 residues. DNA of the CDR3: TGCAGTGCTACCCTAGCGAGGAGCTCCTACGAGCAGTACTTC. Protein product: CSATLARSSYEQYF.

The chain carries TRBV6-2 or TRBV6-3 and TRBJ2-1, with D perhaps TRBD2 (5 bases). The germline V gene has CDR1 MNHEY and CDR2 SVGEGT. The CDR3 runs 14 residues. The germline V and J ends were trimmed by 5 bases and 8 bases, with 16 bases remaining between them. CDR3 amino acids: CASSLPSPDYEQFF. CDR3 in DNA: TGTGCCAGCAGTCTCCCGAGCCCGGACTATGAGCAGTTCTTC.

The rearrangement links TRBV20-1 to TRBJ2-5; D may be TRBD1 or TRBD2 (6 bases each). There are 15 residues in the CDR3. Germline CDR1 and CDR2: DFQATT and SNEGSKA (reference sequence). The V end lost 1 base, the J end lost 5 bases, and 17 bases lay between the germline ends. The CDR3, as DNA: TGCAGTGCTAGAGTAATAGGGGGGTTGGCGGAGACCCAGTACTTC. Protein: CSARVIGGLAETQYF.

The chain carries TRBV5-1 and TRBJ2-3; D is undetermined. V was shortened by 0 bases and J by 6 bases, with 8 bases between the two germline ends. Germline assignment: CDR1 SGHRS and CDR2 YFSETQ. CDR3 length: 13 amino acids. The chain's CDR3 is CASSLDVGDTQYF. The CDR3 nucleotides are TGCGCCAGCAGCTTGGATGTCGGCGATACGCAGTATTTT.

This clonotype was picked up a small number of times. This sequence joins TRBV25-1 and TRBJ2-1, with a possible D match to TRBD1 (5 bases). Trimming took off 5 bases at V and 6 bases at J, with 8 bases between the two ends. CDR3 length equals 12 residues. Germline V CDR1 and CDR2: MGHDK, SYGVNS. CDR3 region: CASSWGGNEQFF. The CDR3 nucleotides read TGTGCCAGCAGTTGGGGCGGCAATGAGCAGTTCTTC.

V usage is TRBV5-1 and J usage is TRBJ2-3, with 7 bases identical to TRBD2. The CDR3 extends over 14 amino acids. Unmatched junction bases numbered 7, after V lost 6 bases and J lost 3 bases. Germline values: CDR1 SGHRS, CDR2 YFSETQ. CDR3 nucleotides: TGCGCCAGCAAGGCGGGAGTTGGGACAGATACGCAGTATTTT. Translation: CASKAGVGTDTQYF.

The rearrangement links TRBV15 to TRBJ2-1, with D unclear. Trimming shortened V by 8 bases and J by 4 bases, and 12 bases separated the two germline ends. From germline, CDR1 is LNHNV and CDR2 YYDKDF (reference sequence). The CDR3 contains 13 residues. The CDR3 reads CATGENVYNEQFF. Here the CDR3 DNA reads TGTGCCACCGGAGAGAATGTGTACAATGAGCAGTTCTTC.

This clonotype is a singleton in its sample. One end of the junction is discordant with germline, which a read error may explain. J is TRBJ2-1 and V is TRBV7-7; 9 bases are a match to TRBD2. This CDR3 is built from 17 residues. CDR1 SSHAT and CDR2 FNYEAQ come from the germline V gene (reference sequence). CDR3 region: CASSLVPTSGRYNEQFF. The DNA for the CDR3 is TGTGCTAGCAGCTTAGTCCCCACTAGCGGGCGTTACAATGAGCAGTTCTTC.

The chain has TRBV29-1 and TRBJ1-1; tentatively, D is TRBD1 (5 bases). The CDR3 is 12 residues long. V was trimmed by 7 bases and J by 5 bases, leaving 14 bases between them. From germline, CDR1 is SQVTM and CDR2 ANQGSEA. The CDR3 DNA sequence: TGCAGCGCTAGAGAGGCAGGGACTGAAGCTTTCTTT. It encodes CSAREAGTEAFF.

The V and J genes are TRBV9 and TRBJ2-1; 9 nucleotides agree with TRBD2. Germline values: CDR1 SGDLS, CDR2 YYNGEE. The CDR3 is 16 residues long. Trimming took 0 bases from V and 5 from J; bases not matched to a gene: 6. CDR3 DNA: TGTGCCAGCAGCGTAGATGGCGGGGGGGTCCACAATGAGCAGTTCTTC. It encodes CASSVDGGGVHNEQFF.

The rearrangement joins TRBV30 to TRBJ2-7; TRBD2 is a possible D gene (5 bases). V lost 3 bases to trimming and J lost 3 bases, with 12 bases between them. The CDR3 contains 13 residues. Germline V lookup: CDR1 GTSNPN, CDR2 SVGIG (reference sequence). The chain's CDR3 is CAWRPGTLYEQYF. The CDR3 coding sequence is TGTGCCTGGAGGCCGGGAACTCTCTACGAGCAGTACTTC.

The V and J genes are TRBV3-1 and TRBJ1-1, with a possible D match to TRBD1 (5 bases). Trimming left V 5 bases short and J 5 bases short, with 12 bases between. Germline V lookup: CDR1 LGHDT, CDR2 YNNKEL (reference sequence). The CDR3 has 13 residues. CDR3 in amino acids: CASSYRRGTEAFF. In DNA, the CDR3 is TGTGCCAGCAGCTACCGAAGGGGTACTGAAGCTTTCTTT. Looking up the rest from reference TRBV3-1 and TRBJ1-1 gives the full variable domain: DTAVSQTPKYLVTQMGNDKSIKCEQNLGHDTMYWYKQDSKKFLKIMFSYNNKELIINETVPNRFSPKSPDKAHLNLHINSLELGDSAVYFCASSYRRGTEAFFGQGTRLTVV.

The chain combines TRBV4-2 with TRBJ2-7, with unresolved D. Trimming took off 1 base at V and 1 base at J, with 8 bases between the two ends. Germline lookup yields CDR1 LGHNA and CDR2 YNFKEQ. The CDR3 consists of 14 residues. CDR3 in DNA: TGTGCCAGCAGCCAAGGCCCAGGATCCTACGAGCAGTACTTC. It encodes CASSQGPGSYEQYF.

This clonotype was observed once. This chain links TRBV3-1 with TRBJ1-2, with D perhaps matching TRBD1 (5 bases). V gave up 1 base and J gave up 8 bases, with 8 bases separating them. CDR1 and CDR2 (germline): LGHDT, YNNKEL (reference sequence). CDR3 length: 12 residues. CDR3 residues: CASSQAGTGYTF. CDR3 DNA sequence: TGTGCCAGCAGCCAAGCGGGGACGGGCTACACCTTC.

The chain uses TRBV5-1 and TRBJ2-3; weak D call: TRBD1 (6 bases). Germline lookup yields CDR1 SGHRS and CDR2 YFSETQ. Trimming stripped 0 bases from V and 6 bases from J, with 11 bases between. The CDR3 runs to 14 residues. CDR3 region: CASSLGTEGDTQYF. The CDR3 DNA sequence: TGCGCCAGCAGCTTGGGGACAGAGGGGGATACGCAGTATTTT.

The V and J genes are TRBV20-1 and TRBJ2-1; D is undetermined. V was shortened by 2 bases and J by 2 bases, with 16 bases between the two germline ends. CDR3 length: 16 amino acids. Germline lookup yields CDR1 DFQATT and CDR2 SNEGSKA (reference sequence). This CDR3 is CSARTPGGRAYNEQFF. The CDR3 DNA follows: TGCAGTGCTAGAACGCCGGGCGGCCGCGCCTACAATGAGCAGTTCTTC.

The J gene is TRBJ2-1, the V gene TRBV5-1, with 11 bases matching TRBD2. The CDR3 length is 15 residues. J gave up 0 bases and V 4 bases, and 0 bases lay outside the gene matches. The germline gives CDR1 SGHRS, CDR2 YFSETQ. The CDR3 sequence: CASSTSGGSYNEQFF. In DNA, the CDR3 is TGCGCCAGCAGCACTAGCGGGGGCTCCTACAATGAGCAGTTCTTC.

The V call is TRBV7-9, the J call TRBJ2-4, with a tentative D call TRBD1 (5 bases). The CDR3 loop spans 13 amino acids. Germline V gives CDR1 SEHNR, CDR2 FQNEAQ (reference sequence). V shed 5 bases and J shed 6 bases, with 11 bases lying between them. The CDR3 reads CASSHGAGNIQYF. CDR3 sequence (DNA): TGTGCCAGCAGCCATGGGGCAGGAAACATTCAGTACTTC.

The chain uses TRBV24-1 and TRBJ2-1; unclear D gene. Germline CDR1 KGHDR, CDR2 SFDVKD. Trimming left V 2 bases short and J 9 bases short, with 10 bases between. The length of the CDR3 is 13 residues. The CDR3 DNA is TGTGCCACCAGTGATTCCCTCTTGAGTGAGCAGTTCTTC. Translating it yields CATSDSLLSEQFF.

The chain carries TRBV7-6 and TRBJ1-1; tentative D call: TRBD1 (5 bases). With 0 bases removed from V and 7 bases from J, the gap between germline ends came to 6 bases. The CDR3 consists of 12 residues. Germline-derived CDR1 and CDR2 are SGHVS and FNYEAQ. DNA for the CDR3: TGTGCCAGCAGCTTAGCGCAGGGTGAAGCTTTCTTT. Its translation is CASSLAQGEAFF.

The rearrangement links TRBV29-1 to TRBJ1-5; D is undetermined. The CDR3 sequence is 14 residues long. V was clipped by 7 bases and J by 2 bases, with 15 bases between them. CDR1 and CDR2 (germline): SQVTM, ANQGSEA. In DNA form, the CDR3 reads TGCAGCGCCGTTGCGGGTAACGGCAATCAGCCCCAGCATTTT. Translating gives CSAVAGNGNQPQHF.